The T cell receptor (beta chain) under discussion was sequenced for a study of blood T cells in healthy people across ages. A second PCR of 7 to 11 cycles used a sample-barcoded 5' primer and a J-beta primer mix. TCRdb analysed the 5' RACE reads with MiXCR anew, one entry per CDR3 protein. This table holds 780,000 or so distinct CDR3 sequences, around 25% found once. Trimming took 4 bases from V and 6 from J; bases not matched to a gene: 8. Germline V CDR1 and CDR2: MDHEN, SYDVKM. There are 15 residues in the CDR3. The same data also went into a second study, on T cells of mothers and their children.

This sequence was found in a boy between 10 and 17 years old in good health. The sequencing sample was made of blood. The chain couples TRBV28 to TRBJ2-4; 8 nucleotides match TRBD2. The CDR3 bases are TGTGCCAGCAGTTCCATCGGACTAGCTCGAAACATTCAGTACTTC. Its translation: CASSSIGLARNIQYF.